Shown below are 31 T cell receptor beta chains from a single sample sequenced in a study of blood T cell repertoires in COVID-19. Libraries were prepared by immunoSEQ multiplex PCR; TCRdb keeps only in-frame clonotypes and omits some of them. The sample lists approximately 28,000 clones; less than 80% were seen once. Material for sequencing was peripheral blood. The receptor set was obtained from a boy between 2 and 10 years old with active or convalescent COVID-19.

The chain recombines TRBV29-1 with TRBJ2-1, with 8 bases that match TRBD2. Germline CDR1 reads SQVTM; CDR2 reads ANQGSEA. V was clipped by 6 bases and J by 6 bases; unmatched bases: 13. This CDR3 region has 15 residues. This CDR3 reads CSVMWGTSGLNEQFF. The CDR3 DNA sequence: TGCAGCGTAATGTGGGGTACTAGCGGTCTCAATGAGCAGTTCTTC.

The chain has TRBV6-5 and TRBJ1-1; 10 nucleotides line up with TRBD1. Germline trimming cut 5 bases from V and 6 bases from J; bases unmatched to any gene: 6. The CDR3 runs 14 residues. Germline CDR1 MNHEY, CDR2 SVGAGI. CDR3 DNA: TGTGCCAGCAGTCGAGGGACAGGGGTTGCTGAAGCTTTCTTT. Its translation is CASSRGTGVAEAFF.

As for this clone: At one of its ends the junction is not consistent with the germline gene, which may arise from a read error. The chain carries TRBV4-3 and TRBJ2-1; 10 bases are shared with TRBD1. The CDR3 is 15 residues long. Germline V gives CDR1 LGHNA, CDR2 YSLEER. The CDR3 loop reads CASSEDRGHYNEQFF. CDR3 sequence (DNA): TGCGCCAGCAGCGAAGACAGGGGGCACTACAATGAGCAGTTCTTC.

This sequence joins TRBV7-2 and TRBJ2-5, with 9 bases matching TRBD1. Germline V CDR1 and CDR2: SGHTA, FQGNSA. The CDR3 covers 16 residues. After removal of 1 base from V and 5 bases from J, the junction contained 8 bases not matched to a gene. The CDR3 here is CASSLVTGGNGETQYF. The DNA for the CDR3 is TGTGCCAGCAGCTTAGTGACAGGGGGTAATGGGGAGACCCAGTACTTC.

This clone has only one observation. The chain is built from TRBV5-1 and TRBJ2-7, with unresolved D. The CDR3 length is 14 residues. Trimming removed 1 base from V and 2 bases from J, with 10 bases in between. Germline V CDR1 and CDR2: SGHRS, YFSETQ. This CDR3 reads CASSLLGPTYEQYV. The CDR3 DNA reads TGCGCCAGCAGCTTGTTGGGCCCCACCTACGAGCAGTACGTC.

With respect to this clone: In the same sample, other DNA sequences code for this CDR3. The chain recombines TRBV4-1 with TRBJ2-1, with D hard to call. Germline V gene sequence: CDR1 MGHRA, CDR2 YSYEKL. V was cut by 0 bases and J by 0 bases, with 6 bases left in between. The CDR3 spans 15 residues. The CDR3 DNA sequence: TGCGCCAGCAGCCAAGAGGGCCGCTCCTACAATGAGCAGTTCTTC. Residues: CASSQEGRSYNEQFF.

As regards this clone: An end of the junction differs from the germline gene, which may be a read error. The rearrangement uses TRBV7-7 and TRBJ2-2; 9 nucleotides match TRBD1. The CDR3 has 16 residues. Germline loops: CDR1 SSHAT, CDR2 FNYEAQ (reference sequence). The CDR3, as DNA: TGTGCTAGCAGCTCTGCGGGACAGGGGAACACCGGGGAGCTGTTTTTT. Its translation: CASSSAGQGNTGELFF.

The CDR3: CASSQEVRAGNNEQFF. CDR3 DNA sequence: TGTGCCAGCAGCCAAGAGGTTCGAGCGGGGAACAATGAGCAGTTCTTC. J is TRBJ2-1 and V is TRBV3-1 (or the pseudogene TRBV3-2); 7 bases map to TRBD2. The CDR3 has 16 residues. The germline V gene encodes CDR1 LGHDT and CDR2 YNNKEL (reference sequence). V trimming: 0 bases; J trimming: 5 bases; junction bases outside the gene matches: 7.

The rearrangement joins TRBV27 to TRBJ2-1; 15 nucleotides line up with TRBD2. The germline V gene has CDR1 MNHEY and CDR2 SMNVEV (reference sequence). Unmatched junction bases numbered 9, after V lost 5 bases and J lost 10 bases. The CDR3 contains 16 residues. The CDR3 DNA sequence: TGTGCCAGCAGTCAACGGACTAGCGGGAGGGGGGGCGAGCAGTTCTTC. Residues: CASSQRTSGRGGEQFF.

The table lists this clone with many counts. The chain uses TRBV11-2 and TRBJ2-7, with unresolved D. V was clipped by 5 bases and J by 0 bases, with 17 bases between them. The CDR3 is 16 amino acids. The germline V gene encodes CDR1 SGHAT and CDR2 FQNNGV. This chain's CDR3 is CASSVVYWSSSYEQYF. CDR3 bases: TGTGCCAGCAGCGTAGTTTACTGGAGTAGCTCCTACGAGCAGTACTTC.

V and J are TRBV19 and TRBJ2-4, with a tentative D call TRBD2 (7 bases). V lost 9 bases, J lost 8 bases, and 17 bases lay in between. This CDR3 has 13 residues. The germline CDR1 and CDR2 sequences are LNHDA and SQIVND (reference sequence). The CDR3 DNA reads TGTGCCAGCATTGGGGGGGGCGGGTACATTCAGTACTTC. The encoded protein is CASIGGGGYIQYF.

This clone has a handful of counts. The chain joins TRBV29-1 to TRBJ2-7; 10 positions agree with TRBD2. The CDR3 extends over 17 amino acids. Germline loops: CDR1 SQVTM, CDR2 ANQGSEA. The J segment lost 0 bases and the V segment lost 3 bases, leaving 11 bases of the junction unmatched. This CDR3 reads CSVETASGSFLSYEQYF. The CDR3 DNA is TGCAGCGTTGAGACGGCTAGCGGGAGTTTCCTCTCCTACGAGCAGTACTTC.

The V gene is TRBV14, the J gene TRBJ2-3, with 7 nucleotides matching TRBD2. V lost 4 bases and J lost 4; bases outside the gene matches: 8. Per the germline V gene, CDR1 is SGHDN and CDR2 is FVKESK. The CDR3 is made up of 15 amino acids. The CDR3 nucleotides read TGTGCCAGCAGCCGCGGCGGGGGTACGGCAGATACGCAGTATTTT. Its translation is CASSRGGGTADTQYF.

This rearrangement joins TRBV19 to TRBJ1-2, with TRBD1 matching over 9 bases. The CDR3 is 15 amino acids. Per the germline V gene, CDR1 is LNHDA and CDR2 is SQIVND (reference sequence). V shed 4 bases, J shed 4 bases, and the junction held 7 bases outside the gene matches. This CDR3 reads CASSRGTGRFYGYTF. The CDR3 DNA reads as TGTGCCAGTAGTAGGGGGACAGGGCGATTCTATGGCTACACCTTC. Full variable domain (remainder filled in from reference TRBV19 and TRBJ1-2): DGGITQSPKYLFRKEGQNVTLSCEQNLNHDAMYWYRQDPGQGLRLIYYSQIVNDFQKGDIAEGYSVSREKKESFPLTVTSAQKNPTAFYLCASSRGTGRFYGYTFGSGTRLTVV.

This chain links TRBV19 with TRBJ2-1; 9 bases are a match to TRBD2. The germline V gene encodes CDR1 LNHDA and CDR2 SQIVND (reference sequence). J was trimmed by 9 bases and V by 5 bases; bases with no gene match: 8. The CDR3 sequence is 14 residues long. The CDR3 DNA reads TGTGCCAGTAGTCTCCTAGCGGGGCGTCGTGAGCAGTTCTTC. This gives the protein CASSLLAGRREQFF.

This rearrangement joins TRBV27 to TRBJ1-4; D may be TRBD1 (5 bases). The CDR3 has 16 amino acids. V dropped 6 bases and J dropped 7 bases, with 21 bases sitting between them. Germline CDR1 is MNHEY and CDR2 is SMNVEV (reference sequence). The CDR3 loop is CASRRHTPAGGEKLFF. The CDR3 DNA is TGTGCCAGCAGGCGCCACACACCGGCGGGGGGTGAAAAACTGTTTTTT.

This chain connects TRBV29-1 to TRBJ2-7, with TRBD2 matching 16 bases. The V and J ends lost 6 bases and 4 bases, in that order; junction bases with no gene match: 0. Germline CDR1 reads SQVTM; CDR2 reads ANQGSEA. This CDR3 is 13 amino acids long. The CDR3 spells CSVGLAGGYEQYF. The CDR3, as DNA: TGCAGCGTGGGACTAGCGGGAGGGTACGAGCAGTACTTC.

This clone was observed a single time. The genes are TRBV7-2 and TRBJ1-2; D gene unclear. With 1 base removed from V and 2 bases from J, the gap between germline ends came to 11 bases. The V gene's germline CDR1 is SGHTA and CDR2 FQGNSA. The CDR3 runs 15 residues. The CDR3 spells CASSLGSGLNYGYTF. CDR3 coding DNA: TGTGCCAGCAGCTTAGGGTCAGGCCTGAACTATGGCTACACCTTC.

This clone showed up just once. This sequence joins TRBV27 and TRBJ1-1, with D perhaps matching TRBD1 (5 bases). This CDR3 region has 14 residues. V lost 6 bases, J lost 2 bases, and 13 bases lay in between. Germline V gene data show CDR1 as MNHEY and CDR2 as SMNVEV (reference sequence). The CDR3 coding sequence is TGTGCCAGCAGGCTAACAGGTCCTAACACTGAAGCTTTCTTT. Translation gives CASRLTGPNTEAFF.

The chain carries TRBV9 and TRBJ1-1; D may be TRBD1 (6 bases). The V gene lost 0 bases and the J gene lost 0 bases, with 9 bases spanning the gap. CDR1 and CDR2 from the germline V gene are SGDLS and YYNGEE. The CDR3 loop spans 15 amino acids. The CDR3, as DNA: TGTGCCAGCAGCGTAGTGCAGGGGATGAACACTGAAGCTTTCTTT. Translation gives CASSVVQGMNTEAFF.

This chain uses TRBV5-1 with TRBJ2-1; 7 bases are a match to TRBD2. There are 20 residues in the CDR3. J gave up 0 bases and V 4 bases, and 19 bases lay outside the gene matches. Germline V gene data show CDR1 as SGHRS and CDR2 as YFSETQ. The chain's CDR3 is CASSPSPKEGGRISYNEQFF. CDR3 nucleotide sequence: TGCGCCAGCAGCCCCTCCCCCAAAGAAGGCGGGAGAATCTCCTACAATGAGCAGTTCTTC.

The rearrangement joins TRBV25-1 to TRBJ1-6, with 8 nucleotides matching TRBD1. J lost 1 base, V lost 6 bases, and 5 bases had no gene match. The V gene's germline CDR1 is MGHDK and CDR2 SYGVNS. The CDR3 consists of 16 residues. CDR3 nucleotide sequence: TGTGCCAGCAGCGGGGACAGGAGTTCCTATAATTCACCCCTCCACTTT. Protein product: CASSGDRSSYNSPLHF.

The V gene is TRBV28, the J gene TRBJ1-5; weak D call: TRBD1 (5 bases). V was trimmed by 7 bases and J by 0 bases, leaving 19 bases between them. From germline, CDR1 is MDHEN and CDR2 SYDVKM. CDR3 size: 17 residues. The CDR3: CASMRRVGQISNQPQHF. DNA for the CDR3: TGTGCCAGCATGCGTAGAGTGGGGCAGATTAGCAATCAGCCCCAGCATTTT. The whole variable domain, remainder taken from reference TRBV28 and TRBJ1-5, is DVKVTQSSRYLVKRTGEKVFLECVQDMDHENMFWYRQDPGLGLRLIYFSYDVKMKEKGDIPEGYSVSREKKERFSLILESASTNQTSMYLCASMRRVGQISNQPQHFGDGTRLSIL.

The chain has TRBV7-9 and TRBJ1-2; D is unresolved. Germline V gene lookup returns CDR1 SEHNR and CDR2 FQNEAQ (reference sequence). There are 14 residues in the CDR3. Between the trimmed V and J ends, which lost 0 bases and 3 bases, there was a span of 8 bases. CDR3 protein: CASSLANGYYGYTF. CDR3 DNA sequence: TGTGCCAGCAGCTTAGCGAACGGGTACTATGGCTACACCTTC.

The V call is TRBV9, the J call TRBJ2-2, with no clear D. CDR1 SGDLS and CDR2 YYNGEE come from the germline V gene. V was clipped by 0 bases and J by 0 bases, with 9 bases between them. This CDR3 comprises 16 residues. The CDR3 DNA follows: TGTGCCAGCAGCGTAGTGGGCCTCGCGAACACCGGGGAGCTGTTTTTT. Protein: CASSVVGLANTGELFF.

This chain joins TRBV6-5 and TRBJ1-6, with D uncertain. This CDR3 has 15 amino acids. With 6 bases removed from V and 0 bases from J, the gap between germline ends came to 9 bases. From germline, CDR1 is MNHEY and CDR2 SVGAGI. The DNA of the CDR3 is TGTGCCAGCAGCCCCAAGAGCTCCTATAATTCACCCCTCCACTTT. It specifies CASSPKSSYNSPLHF.

The gene calls are TRBV9 and TRBJ2-2; 7 bases match TRBD1. The germline V gene has CDR1 SGDLS and CDR2 YYNGEE. J lost 4 bases, V lost 0 bases, and 6 bases had no gene match. The CDR3 is made up of 16 amino acids. The CDR3 DNA is TGTGCCAGCAGCGTAGATGGGACAGAGCTCACCGGGGAGCTGTTTTTT. Translated: CASSVDGTELTGELFF.

This clone appeared a few times. The rearrangement links TRBV7-9 to TRBJ2-2; 10 bases agree with TRBD2. The CDR3 covers 14 residues. Germline CDR1 is SEHNR and CDR2 is FQNEAQ (reference sequence). V shed 5 bases and J 7 bases; nucleotides not matched to a gene: 4. The CDR3, as DNA: TGTGCCAGCAGCCCTAGCGGGAGAATCGGGGAGCTGTTTTTT. Protein sequence: CASSPSGRIGELFF.

V is TRBV6-2 or TRBV6-3 and J is TRBJ1-1; D is ambiguous. The length of the CDR3 is 11 residues. Germline V gene lookup returns CDR1 MNHEY and CDR2 SVGEGT. V lost 5 bases and J 8 bases, leaving 9 bases between the germline ends. CDR3 sequence reads: CASSKRVEAFF. The CDR3 DNA sequence: TGTGCCAGCAGTAAGAGGGTCGAAGCTTTCTTT.

This clone was detected only a few times. V usage is TRBV24-1 and J usage is TRBJ2-7; D might be TRBD2 (6 bases). V was cut by 5 bases and J by 3 bases, with 10 bases left in between. Germline loops: CDR1 KGHDR, CDR2 SFDVKD. This CDR3 region has 13 residues. The CDR3, as DNA: TGTGCCACCAGTGCGGGCGGGGACTACGAGCAGTACTTC. Residues: CATSAGGDYEQYF.

This chain joins TRBV15 and TRBJ2-3; TRBD2 is a possible D gene (7 bases). In germline, CDR1 is LNHNV, CDR2 YYDKDF (reference sequence). Trimming stripped 0 bases from V and 0 bases from J, with 16 bases between. There are 18 residues in the CDR3. CDR3 protein: CATSRDKNRGGSTDTQYF. The CDR3 region has the DNA TGTGCCACCAGCAGAGATAAAAATAGGGGGGGAAGCACAGATACGCAGTATTTT.